The 21 T cell receptor beta chains below all came from one sample that was sequenced in a study of blood T cells in healthy people across ages. Using a J-beta primer mix together with a sample-barcoded 5' primer, a second PCR was run for roughly 6 to 12 cycles. TCRdb ran MiXCR on the 5' RACE reads and lists one entry per CDR3 protein. Among about 930,000 distinct CDR3 sequences, about 27% were seen once, and the ten largest hold 9.5% to 13%. The same sample was also used in a study of T cells of mothers and their children.

Sequencing input: blood. The receptors here all came from a woman aged 35 to 49 in good health.

The chain recombines TRBV20-1 with TRBJ1-2; D remains ambiguous. Deletions cut 6 bases from V and 2 bases from J, with 16 bases between. Germline loops: CDR1 DFQATT, CDR2 SNEGSKA (reference sequence). This CDR3 comprises 14 residues. In nucleotides, the CDR3 is TGCAGTGCCCCAAAGACTTCGGCGAACTATGGCTACACCTTC. This sequence encodes CSAPKTSANYGYTF.

This clonotype turned up a few times. One end of the junction is discordant with germline, which a read error may explain. This chain uses TRBV4-2 with TRBJ1-1; D remains ambiguous. The CDR3 is made up of 15 amino acids. The germline V gene encodes CDR1 LGHNA and CDR2 YNFKEQ. CDR3 sequence reads: CASSQVSGSNTGAFF. In nucleotides, the CDR3 is TGTGCCAGCAGCCAAGTCTCAGGCAGTAACACTGGAGCTTTCTTT.

This clonotype has a handful of counts. The J gene is TRBJ2-7, the V gene TRBV7-2, with 10 bases matching TRBD1. This CDR3 comprises 15 residues. CDR1 is SGHTA, CDR2 FQGNSA, per germline. V dropped 5 bases and J dropped 2; count of bases not matched to a gene: 6. This CDR3 reads CASSKGQGVTYEQYF. CDR3 sequence (DNA): TGTGCCAGCAGCAAAGGACAGGGGGTGACCTACGAGCAGTACTTC. The full variable domain, rest sourced from reference TRBV7-2 and TRBJ2-7, is GAGVSQSPSNKVTEKGKDVELRCDPISGHTALYWYRQSLGQGLEFLIYFQGNSAPDKSGLPSDRFSAERTGGSVSTLTIQRTQQEDSAVYLCASSKGQGVTYEQYFGPGTRLTVT.

This clonotype was seen a handful of times. This may arise from a read error, as a much more abundant clone is one base away. CDR3 in amino acids: CASNLVGAHDGNIQYF. The CDR3 DNA reads as TGTGCCAGCAACTTAGTCGGAGCTCATGACGGAAACATTCAGTACTTC. The V call is TRBV7-9, the J call TRBJ2-7, with D uncertain. Gene TRBJ2-4 matches the end of the DNA better, so the J call may be wrong. The germline gives CDR1 SEHNR, CDR2 FQNEAQ (reference sequence). CDR3 length: 16 residues.

This chain uses TRBV3-1 with TRBJ1-5; 8 nucleotides match TRBD1. Germline loops: CDR1 LGHDT, CDR2 YNNKEL (reference sequence). With 4 bases clipped from V and 7 bases from J, the junction kept 6 bases outside the gene matches. CDR3 length equals 14 residues. CDR3 in DNA: TGTGCCAGCAGCCTAAACAGGGGGAGCCAGCCCCAGCATTTT. It is translated as CASSLNRGSQPQHF.

V gene TRBV19 combines with J gene TRBJ2-1; D possibly corresponds to TRBD2 (5 bases). Germline CDR1 is LNHDA and CDR2 is SQIVND (reference sequence). The CDR3 has 16 amino acids. Trimming removed 4 bases from V and 8 bases from J, with 21 bases in between. CDR3 protein: CASSTLQNTGYDEQFF. For the CDR3, the DNA is TGTGCCAGTAGTACCCTACAGAACACGGGGTACGATGAGCAGTTCTTC.

V and J are TRBV18 and TRBJ1-6; D is perhaps TRBD1 (5 bases). This CDR3 contains 14 residues. Trimming cost V 3 bases and J 10 bases, with 13 bases left between them. Germline V gives CDR1 KGHSH, CDR2 LQKENI. The CDR3, as DNA: TGTGCCAGCTCACCTCAGGGCCCAAACTCACCCCTCCACTTT. It translates to CASSPQGPNSPLHF.

As concerns this clonotype: This clone may be a read error of a much larger clone one base away. The chain employs TRBV7-2 and TRBJ2-4; D is undetermined. The V end lost 5 bases, the J end lost 13 bases, and 21 bases lay between the germline ends. Germline-derived CDR1 and CDR2 are SGHTA and FQGNSA. The CDR3 runs to 14 residues. The CDR3 bases are TGTGCCAGCAGCCTTCCTACCTTTAACAATGAGCAGTACTTC. Protein sequence: CASSLPTFNNEQYF.

The rearrangement links TRBV20-1 to TRBJ2-3; no clear D. Looked up from germline, CDR1 is DFQATT and CDR2 is SNEGSKA (reference sequence). The CDR3 is 15 residues long. The V gene lost 0 bases and the J gene lost 2 bases, with 12 bases spanning the gap. In DNA form, the CDR3 reads TGCAGTGCTAGAGATACACGGAGAACCACAGATACGCAGTATTTT. Its protein is CSARDTRRTTDTQYF.

The chain links TRBV7-3 to TRBJ2-3; no clear D. The V and J ends lost 2 bases and 2 bases respectively, with 14 bases between them. CDR1 and CDR2 (germline): SGHTA, FQGTGA. There are 16 residues in the CDR3. The DNA for the CDR3 is TGTGCCAGCAGCTTATCGGCGGCTACTGCCACAGATACGCAGTATTTT. Its translation is CASSLSAATATDTQYF.

The chain links TRBV10-3 to TRBJ1-1; 8 bases align to TRBD1. This CDR3 comprises 15 residues. Germline CDR1 is ENHRY and CDR2 is SYGVKD. The V segment lost 5 bases and the J segment 3 bases; nucleotides outside the gene matches: 8. The CDR3 DNA follows: TGTGCCATCAGTAACCAGGGGGCGACCGACACTGAAGCTTTCTTT. This encodes CAISNQGATDTEAFF.

The gene calls are TRBV20-1 and TRBJ1-1; D possibly corresponds to TRBD1 (5 bases). The CDR3 runs to 13 residues. Germline V gene lookup returns CDR1 DFQATT and CDR2 SNEGSKA (reference sequence). Trimming took 6 bases from V and 4 from J, leaving 15 bases between them. CDR3 region: CSAQGRMSTEAFF. Here the CDR3 DNA reads TGCAGTGCGCAGGGACGGATGAGCACTGAAGCTTTCTTT.

This clonotype was seen a single time. A junction end diverges from the germline sequence, so it may reflect a read error. The chain recombines TRBV7-9 with TRBJ2-6; D might be TRBD1 (5 bases). The CDR3 extends over 15 amino acids. Germline V CDR1 and CDR2: SEHNR, FQNEAQ (reference sequence). In nucleotides, the CDR3 is TGTGCCAGCCAGGAAGGGTTCTCTGGGGCCGACGTCCTGACTTTC. Translation: CASQEGFSGADVLTF.

This clonotype was recorded at least ten times. This chain joins TRBV29-1 and TRBJ2-1; D is ambiguous. Per the germline V gene, CDR1 is SQVTM and CDR2 is ANQGSEA. CDR3 length equals 11 residues. V lost 4 bases to trimming and J lost 4 bases, with 5 bases between them. The CDR3 sequence is CSVGKYNEQFF. The CDR3 DNA is TGCAGCGTTGGAAAGTACAATGAGCAGTTCTTC.

This clonotype came up many times. This chain joins TRBV7-9 and TRBJ2-7, with 7 bases fitting TRBD1. The CDR3 sequence is 14 residues long. The V gene end was trimmed by 3 bases and the J gene end by 2 bases; junction bases not matched to a gene: 4. Germline CDR1 SEHNR, CDR2 FQNEAQ (reference sequence). CDR3 loop: CASSFWDRAYEQYF. CDR3 DNA: TGTGCCAGCAGCTTTTGGGACAGAGCCTACGAGCAGTACTTC.

On this clonotype itself: Here the CDR3 omits its conserved ending phenylalanine or tryptophan, so a read error is the likely source. This chain links TRBV29-1 with TRBJ1-2, with D hard to call. Deletions cut 5 bases from V and 8 bases from J, with 15 bases between. Germline V gene data show CDR1 as SQVTM and CDR2 as ANQGSEA. The CDR3 runs 12 residues. CDR3 region: CSVWTMLSGYTV. The CDR3, as DNA: TGCAGCGTTTGGACTATGCTGTCGGGCTACACCGTC.

In regard to this clonotype: The junction departs from germline at one end; a sequencing error may be responsible. The gene calls are TRBV7-9 and TRBJ2-3; no firm D call. The germline gives CDR1 SEHNR, CDR2 FQNEAQ (reference sequence). This CDR3 spans 17 amino acids. CDR3 in amino acids: CAGSPTSVRASTDTQYF. The CDR3 DNA reads as TGTGCCGGCAGTCCAACCTCCGTCCGGGCTAGCACAGATACGCAGTATTTT. Full variable domain (remainder filled in from reference TRBV7-9 and TRBJ2-3): DTGVSQNPRHKITKRGQNVTFRCDPISEHNRLYWYRQTLGQGPEFLTYFQNEAQLEKSRLLSDRFSAERPKGSFSTLEIQRTEQGDSAMYLCAGSPTSVRASTDTQYFGPGTRLTVL.

The rearrangement joins TRBV7-9 to TRBJ2-3; no reliable D call. Trimming removed 5 bases from V and 2 bases from J, with 14 bases in between. Germline lookup yields CDR1 SEHNR and CDR2 FQNEAQ (reference sequence). This CDR3 region has 15 residues. In DNA form, the CDR3 reads TGTGCCAGCAGCCCAAACACCGCTAACACAGATACGCAGTATTTT. Translating gives CASSPNTANTDTQYF.

This clonotype has a handful of counts. V is TRBV2 and J is TRBJ2-5, with D maybe TRBD2 (5 bases). V lost 4 bases and J lost 4, with 13 bases in between. Looked up from germline, CDR1 is SNHLY and CDR2 is FYNNEI. CDR3 length: 14 amino acids. The CDR3 reads CASSAYAAGETQYF. The CDR3 DNA is TGTGCCAGCAGTGCTTACGCTGCGGGAGAGACCCAGTACTTC.

This clonotype was counted a few times. The genes are TRBV5-1 and TRBJ2-3; 9 nucleotides agree with TRBD2. V gave up 1 base and J gave up 6 bases; unmatched junction bases: 9. Germline V gives CDR1 SGHRS, CDR2 YFSETQ. This CDR3 is 16 amino acids long. CDR3 nucleotide sequence: TGCGCCAGCAGCTTGTGGCTAGCGGGATCTATTGATACGCAGTATTTT. Protein product: CASSLWLAGSIDTQYF. Full variable domain (rest looked up from reference TRBV5-1 and TRBJ2-3): KAGVTQTPRYLIKTRGQQVTLSCSPISGHRSVSWYQQTPGQGLQFLFEYFSETQRNKGNFPGRFSGRQFSNSRSEMNVSTLELGDSALYLCASSLWLAGSIDTQYFGPGTRLTVL.

This clonotype was counted a few times. The V gene is TRBV12-3 or TRBV12-4, the J gene TRBJ2-1; 8 nucleotides align to TRBD1. This CDR3 region has 17 residues. V lost 5 bases, J lost 7 bases, and 16 bases stayed unmatched. The DNA for the CDR3 is TGTGCCAGCAGTATCTCAGGGGGCGCCTTGAGAGGGAATGAGCAGTTCTTC. This codes for CASSISGGALRGNEQFF.